Listed below are T cell receptor beta chains from one sample, sequenced in a study of blood T cells in healthy people across ages. In TCRdb, the 5' RACE reads were re-called with MiXCR into one record per CDR3 protein. Here the sample spans under 2,000,000 distinct CDR3 sequences, about 50% being singletons. Material for sequencing was blood. All receptors derive from a woman aged 40 to 50 in good health. Each CDR3 is given with its conserved first and last residue. The order of the fields is clone size, CDR3 length, V gene, J gene, D gene, CDR3 DNA, CDR3 protein. D genes are given only for firm matches. Expanded clones are given a class, and other clones once, few, many or no size at all.

abundance: few; len: 14; v_gene: TRBV5-1; j_gene: TRBJ2-7; d_gene: TRBD1; CDR3nt: TGCGCCAGCAGCCCCGGACAGGGTCTGATTGAGCAGTACTTC; CDR3aa: CASSPGQGLIEQYF
abundance: once; len: 16; v_gene: TRBV28; j_gene: TRBJ2-2; d_gene: TRBD1; CDR3nt: TGTGCCAGCAGTATACCGGGACAGGGGCGCTCCGGGGAGCTGTTTTTT; CDR3aa: CASSIPGQGRSGELFF
abundance: -; len: 16; v_gene: TRBV4-1; j_gene: TRBJ2-7; d_gene: -; CDR3nt: TGCGCCAGCAGTCCGATTTCAGACTTATTCTCCTACGAGCAGTACTTC; CDR3aa: CASSPISDLFSYEQYF
abundance: -; len: 18; v_gene: TRBV5-1; j_gene: TRBJ2-1; d_gene: -; CDR3nt: TGCGCCAGCAGCCTAAACATGGATGGGGGTAGTGGCTACAATGAGCAGTTCTTC; CDR3aa: CASSLNMDGGSGYNEQFF
abundance: -; len: 15; v_gene: TRBV24-1; j_gene: TRBJ2-1; d_gene: TRBD2; CDR3nt: TGTGCCACCAGTGATCCGGGACTAGCGGCTAATGAGCAGTTCTTC; CDR3aa: CATSDPGLAANEQFF
abundance: -; len: 19; v_gene: TRBV4-3; j_gene: TRBJ1-4; d_gene: TRBD1; CDR3nt: TGCGCCAGCAGCCAAGATCGGCCCCTAGGGACAGTAGGCTATGAAAAACTGTTTTTT; CDR3aa: CASSQDRPLGTVGYEKLFF
abundance: -; len: 18; v_gene: TRBV28; j_gene: TRBJ2-6; d_gene: -; CDR3nt: TGTGCCAGCACCTCTTTTTCGGGGGCGGTAGCTGGGGCCAACGTCCTGACTTTC; CDR3aa: CASTSFSGAVAGANVLTF
abundance: -; len: 15; v_gene: TRBV6-5; j_gene: TRBJ2-5; d_gene: TRBD2; CDR3nt: TGTGCCAGCAGTTACGAACTAGCGGGATCCGAGACCCAGTACTTC; CDR3aa: CASSYELAGSETQYF
abundance: -; len: 16; v_gene: TRBV20-1; j_gene: TRBJ2-7; d_gene: -; CDR3nt: TGCAGTGCTAGATTCCCAGTTAGAAGCTCCTACAATGAGCAGTACTTC; CDR3aa: CSARFPVRSSYNEQYF
abundance: few; len: 16; v_gene: TRBV6-2/TRBV6-3; j_gene: TRBJ2-5; d_gene: TRBD1; CDR3nt: TGTGCCAGCAGTTACGGACAGGGAGGTTTACAAGAGACCCAGTACTTC; CDR3aa: CASSYGQGGLQETQYF
abundance: few; len: 15; v_gene: TRBV20-1; j_gene: TRBJ2-4; d_gene: TRBD2; CDR3nt: TGCAGTGCTAGAATTGCGGGGGGGGGCAAAAACATTCAGTACTTC; CDR3aa: CSARIAGGGKNIQYF
abundance: -; len: 20; v_gene: TRBV3-1; j_gene: TRBJ2-7; d_gene: TRBD2; CDR3nt: TGTGCCAGCAGCCAAAGTCCGGGACTAGAGGGAGAAAGCTCCTACAATGAGCAGTACTTC; CDR3aa: CASSQSPGLEGESSYNEQYF
abundance: -; len: 17; v_gene: TRBV27; j_gene: TRBJ1-2; d_gene: -; CDR3nt: TGTGCCAGCAGTTTTCTTGGCTCCCCCCCTTTGGCGCATGGCTACACCTTC; CDR3aa: CASSFLGSPPLAHGYTF
abundance: few; len: 16; v_gene: TRBV4-1; j_gene: TRBJ1-4; d_gene: TRBD1; CDR3nt: TGCGCCAGCAGCCAAGGACGCGGGACAGGGGAGGAAAAACTGTTTTTT; CDR3aa: CASSQGRGTGEEKLFF
abundance: -; len: 15; v_gene: TRBV11-2; j_gene: TRBJ2-1; d_gene: -; CDR3nt: TGTGCCAGCAGCTTAATGCGGGGGCCCTACAATGAGCAGTTCTTC; CDR3aa: CASSLMRGPYNEQFF
abundance: many; len: 13; v_gene: TRBV6-6; j_gene: TRBJ2-3; d_gene: -; CDR3nt: TGTGCCAGCAGTGATCAGGGGCCAGATACGCAGTATTTT; CDR3aa: CASSDQGPDTQYF
abundance: few; len: 15; v_gene: TRBV4-3; j_gene: TRBJ1-6; d_gene: TRBD1; CDR3nt: TGCGCCAGCAGCCAAGATAGACAGGGAGGTTCACCCCTCCACTTT; CDR3aa: CASSQDRQGGSPLHF
abundance: few; len: 15; v_gene: TRBV15; j_gene: TRBJ2-1; d_gene: TRBD2; CDR3nt: TGTGCCACCAGCAGAGTGACTAGCGGAGTTAATGAGCAGTTCTTC; CDR3aa: CATSRVTSGVNEQFF
abundance: -; len: 14; v_gene: TRBV6-1; j_gene: TRBJ2-5; d_gene: TRBD1; CDR3nt: TGTGCCGGCATACTAACAGGGGGCTTGGAGACCCAGTACTTC; CDR3aa: CAGILTGGLETQYF
abundance: -; len: 15; v_gene: TRBV4-1; j_gene: TRBJ2-6; d_gene: -; CDR3nt: TGCGCCAGCAGCCCTGAAGACTATGGGGCCAACGTCCTGACTTTC; CDR3aa: CASSPEDYGANVLTF
abundance: -; len: 19; v_gene: TRBV11-1; j_gene: TRBJ2-7; d_gene: TRBD2; CDR3nt: TGTGCCAGCAGCTTACGTCAAAGGACTAGCGGGGGCGGCCGTAATGAGCAGTACTTC; CDR3aa: CASSLRQRTSGGGRNEQYF
abundance: -; len: 15; v_gene: TRBV3-1; j_gene: TRBJ2-4; d_gene: -; CDR3nt: TGTGCCAGCAGCCAACAGCGTATCGCCAAAAACATTCAGTACTTC; CDR3aa: CASSQQRIAKNIQYF
abundance: -; len: 15; v_gene: TRBV4-3; j_gene: TRBJ2-5; d_gene: TRBD1; CDR3nt: TGCACCAGCAGCCAAGAAGCACAGGGGCAAGAGACCCAGTACTTC; CDR3aa: CTSSQEAQGQETQYF
abundance: -; len: 13; v_gene: TRBV27; j_gene: TRBJ1-1; d_gene: TRBD1; CDR3nt: TGTGCCAGCAGTGGACAGGGAGGCACTGAAGCTTTCTTT; CDR3aa: CASSGQGGTEAFF
abundance: few; len: 15; v_gene: TRBV6-2/TRBV6-3; j_gene: TRBJ2-1; d_gene: -; CDR3nt: TGTGCCAGCGTGGCAGGACCGGTGACCTACAATGAGCAGTTCTTC; CDR3aa: CASVAGPVTYNEQFF
abundance: -; len: 15; v_gene: TRBV20-1; j_gene: TRBJ1-6; d_gene: -; CDR3nt: TGCAGTGCTAGTTCCAAAGGGTCACTAAATTCACCCCTCCACTTT; CDR3aa: CSASSKGSLNSPLHF
abundance: -; len: 14; v_gene: TRBV12-3/TRBV12-4; j_gene: TRBJ2-1; d_gene: -; CDR3nt: TGTGCCAGCAGTTTAGCAGTCAGACGCGCTGAGCAGTTCTTC; CDR3aa: CASSLAVRRAEQFF
abundance: -; len: 16; v_gene: TRBV9; j_gene: TRBJ1-2; d_gene: TRBD1; CDR3nt: TGTGCCAGCAGCGTAGAGTTAAGGGGGCTGGCCTATGGCTACACCTTC; CDR3aa: CASSVELRGLAYGYTF
abundance: -; len: 13; v_gene: TRBV12-3/TRBV12-4; j_gene: TRBJ1-2; d_gene: -; CDR3nt: TGTGCCAGCATAGGGTCCGCTAACTATGGCTGCACCTTC; CDR3aa: CASIGSANYGCTF
abundance: -; len: 15; v_gene: TRBV7-2; j_gene: TRBJ2-1; d_gene: TRBD1; CDR3nt: TGTGCCAGCAGCGAACAGGGGGCCGACTGCAATGAGCAGTTCTTC; CDR3aa: CASSEQGADCNEQFF
abundance: -; len: 21; v_gene: TRBV4-1; j_gene: TRBJ2-3; d_gene: TRBD2; CDR3nt: TGCGCCAGCAGCCAAGGCGGGACTAGCGGGGGGGCCCCATCTAGCACAGATACGCAGTATTTT; CDR3aa: CASSQGGTSGGAPSSTDTQYF
abundance: few; len: 13; v_gene: TRBV20-1; j_gene: TRBJ2-7; d_gene: -; CDR3nt: TGCAGTGCTATGCTAGCGCACTCCTACGAGCAGTACTTC; CDR3aa: CSAMLAHSYEQYF
abundance: few; len: 17; v_gene: TRBV11-2; j_gene: TRBJ2-4; d_gene: -; CDR3nt: TGTGCCAGCAGCTTGGCCACCCCAAATTTAGCCAAAAACATTCAGTACTTC; CDR3aa: CASSLATPNLAKNIQYF
abundance: -; len: 13; v_gene: TRBV20-1; j_gene: TRBJ2-1; d_gene: TRBD2; CDR3nt: TGCAGTGCTAGTGCGGGGGACTACAATGAGCAGTTCTTC; CDR3aa: CSASAGDYNEQFF
abundance: -; len: 14; v_gene: TRBV7-9; j_gene: TRBJ1-2; d_gene: -; CDR3nt: TGTGCCAGCAGCTTAAGCGCGCAGTCCTATGGCTACACCTTC; CDR3aa: CASSLSAQSYGYTF
abundance: few; len: 15; v_gene: TRBV6-2/TRBV6-3; j_gene: TRBJ2-7; d_gene: TRBD1; CDR3nt: TGTGCCAGCAGTTACCCCCGGACAGGGTCCTACGAGCAGTACTTC; CDR3aa: CASSYPRTGSYEQYF
abundance: -; len: 14; v_gene: TRBV2; j_gene: TRBJ2-4; d_gene: TRBD1; CDR3nt: TGTGCCAGCAGTGAAGCGCTGTTGGACAGGGAGCAGTACTTC; CDR3aa: CASSEALLDREQYF
abundance: few; len: 15; v_gene: TRBV5-1; j_gene: TRBJ2-3; d_gene: -; CDR3nt: TGCGCCAGCAGATGGGTGGGGGGAAACACAGATACGCAGTATTTT; CDR3aa: CASRWVGGNTDTQYF
abundance: few; len: 13; v_gene: TRBV14; j_gene: TRBJ2-5; d_gene: -; CDR3nt: TGTGCCAGCAGCCAGTATGAGGGCGAGACCCAGTACTTC; CDR3aa: CASSQYEGETQYF
abundance: -; len: 13; v_gene: TRBV5-1; j_gene: TRBJ2-7; d_gene: -; CDR3nt: TGCGCCAGCAGCTTGGACTTATTGGACGAGCAGTACTTC; CDR3aa: CASSLDLLDEQYF
abundance: -; len: 16; v_gene: TRBV6-2/TRBV6-3; j_gene: TRBJ2-3; d_gene: -; CDR3nt: TGTGCCAGCAGGCCCTCAGGGGTGGAAGGCACAGATACGCAGTATTTT; CDR3aa: CASRPSGVEGTDTQYF
abundance: -; len: 17; v_gene: TRBV9; j_gene: TRBJ2-5; d_gene: -; CDR3nt: TGTGCCAGCAGCGTAGAATCAGGGGGGCCAAGCGGGGGGACCCAGTACTTC; CDR3aa: CASSVESGGPSGGTQYF
abundance: -; len: 15; v_gene: TRBV2; j_gene: TRBJ2-7; d_gene: -; CDR3nt: TGTGCCAGCGCCTTTGGGGGGTCGGGGACCTACGAGCAGTACTTC; CDR3aa: CASAFGGSGTYEQYF
abundance: -; len: 13; v_gene: TRBV2; j_gene: TRBJ1-2; d_gene: -; CDR3nt: TGTGCCAGCAGTGAACGGGTTAACTATGGCTACACCTTC; CDR3aa: CASSERVNYGYTF
abundance: -; len: 14; v_gene: TRBV18; j_gene: TRBJ2-1; d_gene: -; CDR3nt: TGTGCCAGCTCGCAACAGGGTACCCACAATGAGCAGTTCTTC; CDR3aa: CASSQQGTHNEQFF
abundance: -; len: 13; v_gene: TRBV6-2/TRBV6-3; j_gene: TRBJ2-5; d_gene: TRBD2; CDR3nt: TGTGCCACTTATAGCGGGAGGCGAGAGACCCAGTACTTC; CDR3aa: CATYSGRRETQYF
abundance: -; len: 15; v_gene: TRBV21-1; j_gene: TRBJ2-5; d_gene: -; CDR3nt: TGTGCCAGCAGCTCCCCCCCGGGGGTGGAAGAGACCCAGTACTTC; CDR3aa: CASSSPPGVEETQYF
abundance: -; len: 15; v_gene: TRBV6-8; j_gene: TRBJ1-5; d_gene: -; CDR3nt: TGTGCCAGCAGTTACGGGTCCTATAGCAATCAGCCCCAGCATTTT; CDR3aa: CASSYGSYSNQPQHF
abundance: -; len: 15; v_gene: TRBV20-1; j_gene: TRBJ2-5; d_gene: -; CDR3nt: TGCAGTGCTAGGTCCCCTCTAGTGGTGCAAGAGACCCAGTACTTC; CDR3aa: CSARSPLVVQETQYF
abundance: -; len: 13; v_gene: TRBV7-2; j_gene: TRBJ1-2; d_gene: -; CDR3nt: TGTGCCAGCAGCCTGTCTCTCAACTATGGCTACACCTTC; CDR3aa: CASSLSLNYGYTF
abundance: -; len: 17; v_gene: TRBV9; j_gene: TRBJ2-3; d_gene: TRBD1; CDR3nt: TGTGCCAGCAGCGTAGCCTCCAGGGGGACAGGGGCAGATACGCGGTATTTT; CDR3aa: CASSVASRGTGADTRYF
abundance: once; len: 18; v_gene: TRBV6-1; j_gene: TRBJ2-3; d_gene: TRBD1; CDR3nt: TGTGCCAGCAGCCTCACAGGGGGTCGGGCAGGGGACGCATATACGCAGTATTTT; CDR3aa: CASSLTGGRAGDAYTQYF
abundance: many; len: 12; v_gene: TRBV12-3/TRBV12-4; j_gene: TRBJ2-7; d_gene: -; CDR3nt: TGTGCCAGCAGTCTAACAGGCGGCGAGCAGTACTTC; CDR3aa: CASSLTGGEQYF
abundance: -; len: 14; v_gene: TRBV4-1; j_gene: TRBJ2-7; d_gene: -; CDR3nt: TGCGCCAGCAGCCGAATAGTGGGTACCTACGAGCAGTACTTC; CDR3aa: CASSRIVGTYEQYF
abundance: few; len: 18; v_gene: TRBV4-3; j_gene: TRBJ1-2; d_gene: -; CDR3nt: TGCGCCAGCAGCCAAGTTGGCGGGGGCGAGATCCCTAACTATGGCTACACCTTC; CDR3aa: CASSQVGGGEIPNYGYTF
abundance: -; len: 14; v_gene: TRBV6-5; j_gene: TRBJ1-2; d_gene: -; CDR3nt: TGTGCCAGCAGCCTATTACGGGGGACATATGGCTACACCTTC; CDR3aa: CASSLLRGTYGYTF
abundance: many; len: 13; v_gene: TRBV18; j_gene: TRBJ2-5; d_gene: -; CDR3nt: TGTGCCAGCTCACCGGCGGCCCAAGAGACCCAGTACTTC; CDR3aa: CASSPAAQETQYF
abundance: once; len: 16; v_gene: TRBV12-3/TRBV12-4; j_gene: TRBJ2-1; d_gene: -; CDR3nt: TGTGCCAGCAGTTTAAGACCCAGTCCCCCCTACAATGAGCAGTTCTTC; CDR3aa: CASSLRPSPPYNEQFF